The 17 T cell receptor beta chains below come from one sample, sequenced in a study of T cell responses to AZD1222 COVID-19 vaccine. Method: immunoSEQ multiplex PCR; TCRdb's copy keeps in-frame clones and lacks some. Altogether 65,000 to 80,000 clones are present, 88% being singletons, with the ten largest covering more than 4%. The starting material was peripheral blood, obtained 28 days after the second dose of the MenACWY control vaccine. The source of these receptors is an adult who received the MenACWY meningococcal vaccine as a control.

The genes are TRBV15 and TRBJ1-5; the D is unclear. Germline lookup yields CDR1 LNHNV and CDR2 YYDKDF (reference sequence). This CDR3 region has 16 residues. V lost 5 bases and J lost 4, with 18 bases in between. This chain's CDR3 is CATSGLGETKNQPQHF. CDR3 coding DNA: TGTGCCACCAGCGGACTTGGGGAGACAAAGAATCAGCCCCAGCATTTT.

The chain joins TRBV29-1 to TRBJ2-7; no reliable D call. CDR3 size: 11 residues. Trimming pared 5 bases from V and 6 bases from J, leaving 11 bases between. CDR1 and CDR2 from the germline V gene are SQVTM and ANQGSEA. The CDR3 here is CSVHTTGEQYF. The DNA of the CDR3 is TGCAGCGTTCACACCACGGGCGAGCAGTACTTC.

The gene calls are TRBV7-9 and TRBJ2-7; tentative D call: TRBD2 (6 bases). From germline, CDR1 is SEHNR and CDR2 FQNEAQ (reference sequence). CDR3 length: 13 residues. Trimming cost V 0 bases and J 6 bases, with 9 bases left between them. The CDR3 spells CASSLAEGSEQYF. The CDR3 DNA follows: TGTGCCAGCAGCTTAGCGGAGGGATCCGAGCAGTACTTC.

The chain employs TRBV6-5 and TRBJ1-4, with 7 bases lining up with TRBD1. V trimming: 0 bases; J trimming: 8 bases; junction bases outside the gene matches: 6. Germline V gives CDR1 MNHEY, CDR2 SVGAGI. This CDR3 is 15 amino acids long. In nucleotides, the CDR3 is TGTGCCAGCAGTTACTCGAACGAGGGGGCGGAAAAACTGTTTTTT. Translated: CASSYSNEGAEKLFF.

This rearrangement joins TRBV28 to TRBJ1-6; 7 bases align to TRBD1. Germline V CDR1 and CDR2: MDHEN, SYDVKM. The CDR3 has 14 amino acids. J gave up 9 bases and V 5 bases, and 7 bases lay outside the gene matches. CDR3 in DNA: TGTGCCAGCAGTGTGACAGGGTGGGGTTCACCCCTCCACTTT. Translated, it gives CASSVTGWGSPLHF.

The chain joins TRBV4-3 to TRBJ1-2, with D uncertain. The CDR3 runs 16 residues. Germline CDR1 and CDR2: LGHNA and YSLEER. V lost 1 base and J lost 6, with 18 bases in between. The CDR3 is CASSQGTRVGSDGYTF. In DNA, the CDR3 is TGCGCCAGCAGCCAAGGGACTAGGGTAGGGTCCGATGGCTACACCTTC.

By proportion, this clone is medium-sized. The chain has TRBV6-5 and TRBJ1-2; D not resolved. Trimming pared 0 bases from V and 2 bases from J, leaving 7 bases between. Germline V gene data show CDR1 as MNHEY and CDR2 as SVGAGI. The CDR3 covers 14 residues. This CDR3 is CASSYSRWNYGYTF. The CDR3 DNA sequence: TGTGCCAGCAGTTACTCTAGGTGGAACTATGGCTACACCTTC.

This rearrangement joins TRBV27 to TRBJ1-2, with D unclear. This CDR3 has 13 amino acids. V lost 0 bases, J lost 7 bases, and 9 bases lay in between. CDR1 is MNHEY, CDR2 SMNVEV, per germline (reference sequence). The CDR3 protein is CASSLSGRGGYTF. The CDR3 nucleotides read TGTGCCAGCAGTTTATCCGGACGGGGTGGCTACACCTTC.

The gene calls are TRBV6-5 and TRBJ2-3, with a possible D match to TRBD2 (5 bases). CDR3 length equals 14 residues. Trimming cost V 6 bases and J 2 bases, with 12 bases left between them. Germline CDR1 is MNHEY and CDR2 is SVGAGI. This chain's CDR3 is CASSLAGNTDTQYF. The CDR3 DNA follows: TGTGCCAGCAGCCTAGCCGGGAACACAGATACGCAGTATTTT.

This clone was counted only a few times. V and J are TRBV4-1 and TRBJ2-7; TRBD2 matches 11 bases. Germline lookup yields CDR1 MGHRA and CDR2 YSYEKL. The CDR3 spans 17 residues. Unmatched junction bases numbered 13, after V lost 3 bases and J lost 6 bases. This chain's CDR3 is CASSQAPGGSGRGEQYF. CDR3 DNA sequence: TGCGCCAGCAGCCAGGCCCCAGGGGGTAGCGGGAGGGGCGAGCAGTACTTC.

This clone was observed a handful of times. V gene TRBV28 combines with J gene TRBJ2-7, with 8 bases identical to TRBD2. This CDR3 region has 18 residues. Germline V gene lookup returns CDR1 MDHEN and CDR2 SYDVKM. After removal of 8 bases from V and 7 bases from J, the junction contained 25 bases not matched to a gene. CDR3 nucleotide sequence: TGTGCCAGCCAGACGGAGGGTGGGCGGGAGGCCAGGGTTGGAGAGCAGTACTTC. This codes for CASQTEGGREARVGEQYF.

This clone occurred once. The chain links TRBV7-2 to TRBJ2-7, with TRBD2 matching 7 bases. In germline, CDR1 is SGHTA, CDR2 FQGNSA. V trimming: 1 base; J trimming: 3 bases; junction bases outside the gene matches: 0. This CDR3 is 13 amino acids long. The CDR3 bases are TGTGCCAGCAGCTTAGAGCGGGACTACGAGCAGTACTTC. This codes for CASSLERDYEQYF.

J is TRBJ1-2 and V is TRBV7-2; TRBD1 matches 7 bases. V lost 3 bases to trimming and J lost 6 bases; unmatched junction nucleotides: 4. Germline CDR1 is SGHTA and CDR2 is FQGNSA. The CDR3 is 13 residues long. The CDR3, as DNA: TGTGCCAGCAGCTTTTACAGGGGCGATGGCTACACCTTC. Translation gives CASSFYRGDGYTF.

This sequence joins TRBV6-2 or TRBV6-3 and TRBJ2-5, with 7 bases matching TRBD1. Germline CDR1 is MNHEY and CDR2 is SVGEGT. The CDR3 covers 16 residues. V trimming: 4 bases; J trimming: 4 bases; junction bases outside the gene matches: 12. In nucleotides, the CDR3 is TGTGCCAGCAGTTCTATCTTTAGGGGGCGCGGAGAGACCCAGTACTTC. Encoded protein: CASSSIFRGRGETQYF.

The J gene is TRBJ2-2, the V gene TRBV11-1; no clear D gene. The V and J ends lost 3 bases and 1 base respectively, with 3 bases between them. This CDR3 has 13 amino acids. In germline, CDR1 is SGHAT, CDR2 FQDESV (reference sequence). DNA for the CDR3: TGTGCCAGCAGCTTCGAGAACACCGGGGAGCTGTTTTTT. This sequence encodes CASSFENTGELFF.

The rearrangement links TRBV7-2 to TRBJ1-1; tentatively, D is TRBD1 (6 bases). V lost 2 bases to trimming and J lost 1 base, with 11 bases between them. The CDR3 runs 15 residues. Germline V lookup: CDR1 SGHTA, CDR2 FQGNSA. CDR3 coding DNA: TGTGCCAGCAGCTTATCCCGGGGGGCGAACACTGAAGCTTTCTTT. Translation gives CASSLSRGANTEAFF. The whole variable domain, remainder taken from reference TRBV7-2 and TRBJ1-1, is GAGVSQSPSNKVTEKGKDVELRCDPISGHTALYWYRQSLGQGLEFLIYFQGNSAPDKSGLPSDRFSAERTGGSVSTLTIQRTQQEDSAVYLCASSLSRGANTEAFFGQGTRLTVV.

This clone occurred once. The J gene is TRBJ1-2, the V gene TRBV5-1; D ambiguous. V lost 0 bases and J 0 bases, leaving 6 bases between the germline ends. The V gene's germline CDR1 is SGHRS and CDR2 YFSETQ. The CDR3 covers 14 residues. Here the CDR3 reads CASSLGPANYGYTF. The CDR3 DNA sequence: TGCGCCAGCAGCTTGGGTCCCGCTAACTATGGCTACACCTTC. The variable domain in full, with the rest retrieved from reference TRBV5-1 and TRBJ1-2, is KAGVTQTPRYLIKTRGQQVTLSCSPISGHRSVSWYQQTPGQGLQFLFEYFSETQRNKGNFPGRFSGRQFSNSRSEMNVSTLELGDSALYLCASSLGPANYGYTFGSGTRLTVV.